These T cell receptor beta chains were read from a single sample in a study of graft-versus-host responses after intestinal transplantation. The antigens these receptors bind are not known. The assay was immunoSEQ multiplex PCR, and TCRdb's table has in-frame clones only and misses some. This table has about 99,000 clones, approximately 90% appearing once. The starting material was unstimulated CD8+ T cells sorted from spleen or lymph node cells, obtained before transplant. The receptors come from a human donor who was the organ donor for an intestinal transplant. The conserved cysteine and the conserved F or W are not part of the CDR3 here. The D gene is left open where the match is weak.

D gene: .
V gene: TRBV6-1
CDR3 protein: ASNLDTSGQY

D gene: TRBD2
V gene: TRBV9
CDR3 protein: ASSASGGPQETQY

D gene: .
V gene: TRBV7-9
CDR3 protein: ASSPETGLNEAF

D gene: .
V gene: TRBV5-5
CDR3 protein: ASSLRLGQGINYGYT

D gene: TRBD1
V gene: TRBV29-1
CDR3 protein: SVKGATGELF

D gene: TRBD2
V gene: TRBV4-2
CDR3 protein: ASSQTGTSGGPSTDTQY

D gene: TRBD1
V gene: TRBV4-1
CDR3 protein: ASSQEAKETGSFYEQY

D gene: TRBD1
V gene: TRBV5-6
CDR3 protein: ASSFRTGSTDTQY

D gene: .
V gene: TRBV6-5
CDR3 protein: ASRESYEQY

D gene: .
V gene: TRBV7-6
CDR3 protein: ASSLSTGRGGYT

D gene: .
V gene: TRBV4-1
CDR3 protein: ASSQVWVDSSNQPQH

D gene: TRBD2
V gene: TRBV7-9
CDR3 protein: ASSLVIPRGGYNEQF

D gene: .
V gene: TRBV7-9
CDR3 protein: ASKTSGAEQETQY

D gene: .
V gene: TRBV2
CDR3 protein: ASTGISYNEQF

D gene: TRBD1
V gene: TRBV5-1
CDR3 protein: ASSLQDRGAHEQY

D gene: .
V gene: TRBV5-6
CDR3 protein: ASSLIGDGTQY

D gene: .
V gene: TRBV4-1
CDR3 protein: ASSLQGFETEAF

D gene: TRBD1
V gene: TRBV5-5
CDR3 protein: ASKPGQGNTEAF

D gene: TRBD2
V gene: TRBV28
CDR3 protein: ASSRRLAGATDTQY

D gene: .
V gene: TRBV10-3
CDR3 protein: AISPNPVDEQF

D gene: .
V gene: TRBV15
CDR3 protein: ATSRVTYTREKLF

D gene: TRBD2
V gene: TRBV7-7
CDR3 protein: ASSLYAGASYNEQF

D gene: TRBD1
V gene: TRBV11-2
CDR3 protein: ASRPGQGQEAF

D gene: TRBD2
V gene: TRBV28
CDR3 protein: ASSSPSGVGPANEQF

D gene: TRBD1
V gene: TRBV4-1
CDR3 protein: ASSQEEQGLPTEAF